The sequence of this T cell receptor (beta chain) was determined in a study of spatial heterogeneity in lung cancer. The wider study: Donation came from 70 or so patients with untreated early-stage non-small cell lung cancer.

Specified time point: blood at routine non-recurrence follow-up after resection. Each CDR3 protein gets one entry after TCRdb re-called the 5' RACE reads with MiXCR. The sample includes about 120,000 distinct CDR3 sequences, under 14% seen only once; the top ten take approximately 24%. This CDR3 has 17 amino acids. The gene calls are TRBV21-1 and TRBJ2-1; the table assigns TRBD1, which was not confirmed against the DNA. TRBV21-1 is described as a pseudogene. The sequence came from a female donor with early-stage non-small cell lung cancer. The input for sequencing was PBMCs, taken at follow-up. CDR3 loop: CASSKVFRGPNYNEQFF. Here the CDR3 DNA reads TGTGCCAGCAGCAAAGTTTTCAGGGGACCCAATTACAATGAGCAGTTCTTC.